This T cell receptor beta chain was sequenced for a study of molecular identifiers for immune sequencing clone quantification. TCRdb re-analysed the PCR reads in MiXCR, keeping a single row per CDR3 protein. The table shows over 600,000 distinct CDR3 sequences, with 20% occurring only once. This clonotype was counted many times. The TCR comes from a human donor in good health. Some libraries in this study had Jurkat cell RNA spiked in. Sequenced: naive CD8+ T cells from blood, with Jurkat cell RNA spiked in. Documented subset: FACS-sorted CD8+CD4-CCR7+CD45RA+ naive T cells.

The CDR3 region has the DNA TGTGCCAGCAGTTTTGGGAGGGCCAACGTCCTGACTTTC. Encoded protein: CASSFGRANVLTF. The V and J genes are TRBV27 and TRBJ2-6, with D unclear. This CDR3 comprises 13 residues. Per the germline V gene, CDR1 is MNHEY and CDR2 is SMNVEV (reference sequence). Trimming stripped 3 bases from V and 5 bases from J, with 5 bases between.